This T cell receptor beta chain came from a study of cytomegalovirus exposure and HLA in healthy donors. PCR involved 60 Vbeta and 13 Jbeta primers. Original processing methods: Around 80 million unique TCR beta chains, approximately 11 million of them shared, were counted by a later analysis. TCRdb's copy holds only in-frame clones and misses some; the assay was immunoSEQ multiplex PCR. The V and J calls and clone size come from that table; D and trimming were worked out from the DNA. The sample holds roughly 67,000 clones; about four fifths are singletons and the top ten take over 2.5%. As for this clone: Antigen specificity is unknown.

Regarding the study as a whole: Within an earlier analysis, most TCR beta V segments proved productive either about 87% or about 30% of the time.

The origin of this receptor is a woman aged 25 to 39 in good health and CMV-seronegative. Input material: PBMCs.

The CDR3 loop reads CASSRRTSSGANVLTF. The CDR3 DNA follows: TGTGCCAGCAGCCGCCGCACTAGCTCTGGGGCCAACGTCCTGACTTTC. This sequence joins TRBV13 and TRBJ2-6; D perhaps matches TRBD2 (5 bases). The germline V gene has CDR1 PRHDT and CDR2 FYEKMQ (reference sequence). V gave up 5 bases and J gave up 0 bases, with 11 bases separating them. The CDR3 extends over 16 amino acids.